This paragraph reports one T cell receptor (beta chain). These data are taken from a study of blood T cell repertoires in COVID-19. As for the study in general: Researchers got acute and convalescent COVID-19 samples from the United States, Italy and Spain.

In terms of age and location, participants ranged from roughly 18 to 100 years and lived in 24 US areas. Before being deemed recovered, Cohort 3 donors had two negative PCRs, clearance, or symptom resolution. In the original processing: From reference gene primer amplification, estimates of nucleated cell counts were derived. Using immunoSEQ multiplex PCR, the repertoire was profiled, and TCRdb retains in-frame clones only, with some absent. From that table come the V and J calls and clone size; the DNA was used to work out D and trimming. Found here are more than 300,000 clones, 70% to 90% of them singletons; the top ten hold roughly 1.2%. CDR1 and CDR2 from the germline V gene are SEHNR and FQNEAQ (reference sequence). Trimming shortened V by 5 bases and J by 7 bases, and 9 bases separated the two germline ends. This CDR3 region has 12 residues.

This clonotype was sampled from a woman between 18 and 29 years old who had recovered from COVID-19. Input material: PBMCs or T cells enriched from blood (not recorded which). The rearrangement joins TRBV7-9 to TRBJ2-1; D gene ambiguous. This chain's CDR3 is CASSPYGNEQFF. The CDR3 bases are TGTGCCAGCAGCCCCTATGGTAATGAGCAGTTCTTC.